A single T cell receptor (beta chain) is shown here with its context. The CDR3 is 17 residues long. The trim removed 2 bases at V and 7 bases at J, leaving 12 bases unmatched. Per the germline V gene, CDR1 is SGHRS and CDR2 is YFSETQ. The data originate from a study of blood T cell repertoires in COVID-19. At the level of the study: The origin of the acute and convalescent COVID-19 samples was the United States, Italy and Spain.

Here immunoSEQ multiplex PCR was the method, and the copy in TCRdb shows in-frame clones only, minus some. The sample carries nearly 80,000 clones, approximately 82% recorded once. Source material: peripheral blood. The chain is built from TRBV5-1 and TRBJ2-2; 9 bases match TRBD1. The TCR comes from a woman between 65 and 79 years old with acute or convalescent COVID-19. The CDR3 DNA follows: TGCGCCAGCAGCTTTCCGGGACAGGGCTTAATGGGCGGGGAGCTGTTTTTT. Its translation is CASSFPGQGLMGGELFF.